The present entry profiles one TCR beta chain with its context. This entry comes from a study of OX40 agonist ivuxolimab in advanced cancers. The table came from immunoSEQ multiplex PCR; TCRdb's copy has only in-frame clones and leaves some out. The sample contains over 80,000 clones, 70% to 90% of which appear only once. In germline, CDR1 is MNHEY, CDR2 SVGAGI. The CDR3 length is 14 residues. Between the trimmed V and J ends, which lost 0 bases and 1 base, there was a span of 7 bases. The TCR comes from an adult with an advanced solid tumor such as melanoma, head and neck, liver or kidney cancer. Sequenced material: CD4+ or CD8+ T cells sorted from blood, taken in a trial of the OX40 agonist ivuxolimab. The chain is built from TRBV6-5 and TRBJ2-7; D unresolved. DNA of the CDR3: TGTGCCAGCAGTTACTCGCCTGGTTCCTACGAGCAGTACTTC. Translating it yields CASSYSPGSYEQYF.